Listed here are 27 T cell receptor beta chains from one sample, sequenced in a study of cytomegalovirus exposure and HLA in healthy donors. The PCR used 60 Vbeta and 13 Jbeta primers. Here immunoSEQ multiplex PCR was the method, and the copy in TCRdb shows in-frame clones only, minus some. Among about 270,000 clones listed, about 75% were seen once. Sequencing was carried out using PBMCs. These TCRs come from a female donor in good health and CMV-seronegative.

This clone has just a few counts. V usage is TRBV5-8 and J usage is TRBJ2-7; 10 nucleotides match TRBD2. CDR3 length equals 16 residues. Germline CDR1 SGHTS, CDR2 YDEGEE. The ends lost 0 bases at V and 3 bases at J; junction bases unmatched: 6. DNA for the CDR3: TGTGCCAGCAGCTTGGTACGTCTAGCGGGAGTCTACGAGCAGTACTTC. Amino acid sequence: CASSLVRLAGVYEQYF.

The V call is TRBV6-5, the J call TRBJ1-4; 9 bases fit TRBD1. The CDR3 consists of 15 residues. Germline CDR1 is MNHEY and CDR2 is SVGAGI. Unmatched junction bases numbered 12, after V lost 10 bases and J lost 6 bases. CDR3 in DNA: TGTGCCACACCGCTCTACAGGGGGCTGGATGAAAAACTGTTTTTT. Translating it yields CATPLYRGLDEKLFF.

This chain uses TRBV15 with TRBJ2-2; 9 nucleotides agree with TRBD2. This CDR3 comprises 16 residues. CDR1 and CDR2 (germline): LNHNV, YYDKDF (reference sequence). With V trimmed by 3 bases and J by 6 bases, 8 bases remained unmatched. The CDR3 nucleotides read TGTGCCACCAGCAGCCGCGGACTAGCGACACCCGGGGAGCTGTTTTTT. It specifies CATSSRGLATPGELFF.

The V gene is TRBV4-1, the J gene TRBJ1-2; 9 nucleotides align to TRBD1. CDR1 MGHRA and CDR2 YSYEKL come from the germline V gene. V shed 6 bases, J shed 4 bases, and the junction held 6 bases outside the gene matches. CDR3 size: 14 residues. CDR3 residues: CASSSGTGRYGYTF. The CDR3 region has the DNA TGCGCCAGCAGTTCGGGGACAGGGCGCTATGGCTACACCTTC.

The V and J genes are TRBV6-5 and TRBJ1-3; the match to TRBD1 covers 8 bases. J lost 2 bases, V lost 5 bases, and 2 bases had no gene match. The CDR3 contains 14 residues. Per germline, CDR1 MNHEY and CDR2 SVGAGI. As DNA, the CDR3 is TGTGCCAGCAGTGGGACAGGTGCTGGAAACACCATATATTTT. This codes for CASSGTGAGNTIYF.

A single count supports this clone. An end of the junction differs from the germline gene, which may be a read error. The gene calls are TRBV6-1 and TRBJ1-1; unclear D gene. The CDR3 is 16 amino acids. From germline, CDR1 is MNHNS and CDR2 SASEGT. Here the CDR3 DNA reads TGTGCCAGCAGCGAAGGGCGACCCCTAGCGAACACTGAAGCTTTCTTT. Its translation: CASSEGRPLANTEAFF.

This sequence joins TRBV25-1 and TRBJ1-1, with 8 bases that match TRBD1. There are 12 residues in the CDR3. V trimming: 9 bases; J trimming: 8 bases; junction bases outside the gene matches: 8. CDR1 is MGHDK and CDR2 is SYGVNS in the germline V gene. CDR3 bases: TGTGCCAGTAGACAGGGGCTAACCGAAGCTTTCTTT. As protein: CASRQGLTEAFF.

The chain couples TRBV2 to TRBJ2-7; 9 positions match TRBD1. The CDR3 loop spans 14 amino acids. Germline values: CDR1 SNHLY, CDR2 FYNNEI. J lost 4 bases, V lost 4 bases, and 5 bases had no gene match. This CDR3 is CASSGTGAPYEQYF. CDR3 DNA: TGTGCCAGCAGTGGGACAGGGGCTCCTTACGAGCAGTACTTC.

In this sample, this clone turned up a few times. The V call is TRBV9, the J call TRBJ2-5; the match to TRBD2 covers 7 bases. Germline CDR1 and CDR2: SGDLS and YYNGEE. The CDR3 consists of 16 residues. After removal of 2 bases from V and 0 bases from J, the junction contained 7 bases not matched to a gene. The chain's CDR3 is CASSVSGLPYQETQYF. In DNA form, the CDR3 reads TGTGCCAGCAGCGTTAGCGGGCTACCATACCAAGAGACCCAGTACTTC.

The CDR3 nucleotides are TGTGCCAGCAGCGCCAACCCGTCCGGGAGGACCCAGTACTTC. As protein: CASSANPSGRTQYF. The V and J genes are TRBV9 and TRBJ2-5; tentatively, D is TRBD2 (6 bases). The CDR3 is 14 amino acids. Trimming removed 3 bases at V and 7 bases at J, with 16 bases between. CDR1 SGDLS and CDR2 YYNGEE come from the germline V gene. Combining the CDR3 with reference TRBV9 and TRBJ2-5 gives the whole variable domain DSGVTQTPKHLITATGQRVTLRCSPRSGDLSVYWYQQSLDQGLQFLIQYYNGEERAKGNILERFSAQQFPDLHSELNLSSLELGDSALYFCASSANPSGRTQYFGPGTRLLVL.

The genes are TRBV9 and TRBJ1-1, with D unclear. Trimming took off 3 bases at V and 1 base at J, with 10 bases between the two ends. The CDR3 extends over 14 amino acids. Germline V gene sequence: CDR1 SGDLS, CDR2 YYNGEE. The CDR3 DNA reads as TGTGCCAGCAGCGCTTTTGAGGCGAACACTGAAGCTTTCTTT. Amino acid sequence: CASSAFEANTEAFF.

The CDR3 coding sequence is TGTGCCAGCAGGGCTGGGGCAGGCCAAGAGACCCAGTACTTC. As protein: CASRAGAGQETQYF. The V call is TRBV27, the J call TRBJ2-5, with a weak D call TRBD1 (5 bases). V gave up 6 bases and J gave up 1 base, with 12 bases separating them. Germline V gene sequence: CDR1 MNHEY, CDR2 SMNVEV (reference sequence). The CDR3 is made up of 14 amino acids.

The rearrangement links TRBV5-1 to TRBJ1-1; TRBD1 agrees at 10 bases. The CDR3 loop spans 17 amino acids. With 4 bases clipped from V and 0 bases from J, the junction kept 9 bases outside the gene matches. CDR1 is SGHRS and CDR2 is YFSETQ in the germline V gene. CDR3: CASSPWRQGAMNTEAFF. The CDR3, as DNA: TGCGCCAGCAGCCCCTGGAGACAGGGGGCTATGAACACTGAAGCTTTCTTT.

The chain's CDR3 is CASTSTGGGTEAFF. The CDR3 DNA reads as TGTGCCAGCACCTCCACAGGGGGCGGCACTGAAGCTTTCTTT. The chain combines TRBV5-4 with TRBJ1-1, with 9 bases lining up with TRBD1. V was clipped by 6 bases and J by 4 bases; unmatched bases: 7. CDR3 length equals 14 residues. Germline V gene lookup returns CDR1 SGHNT and CDR2 YYREEE (reference sequence).

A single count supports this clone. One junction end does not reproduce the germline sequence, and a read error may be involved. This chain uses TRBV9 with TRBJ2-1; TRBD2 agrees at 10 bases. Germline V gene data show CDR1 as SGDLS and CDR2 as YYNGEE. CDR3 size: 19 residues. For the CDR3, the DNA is TGTGCCAGCGGCGTAGATCCTATGAGCGGGAGGGCTTTATACAATGAGCAGTTCTTC. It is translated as CASGVDPMSGRALYNEQFF.

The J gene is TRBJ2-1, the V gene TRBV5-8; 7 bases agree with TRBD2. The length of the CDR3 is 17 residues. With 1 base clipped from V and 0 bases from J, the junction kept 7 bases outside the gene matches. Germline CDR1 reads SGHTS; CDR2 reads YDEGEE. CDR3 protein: CASSLYAGDSSYNEQFF. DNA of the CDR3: TGTGCCAGCAGCTTGTATGCGGGAGACAGCTCCTACAATGAGCAGTTCTTC. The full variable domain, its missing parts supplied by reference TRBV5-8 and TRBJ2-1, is EAGVTQSPTHLIKTRGQQATLRCSPISGHTSVYWYQQALGLGLQFLLWYDEGEERNRGNFPPRFSGRQFPNYSSELNVNALELEDSALYLCASSLYAGDSSYNEQFFGPGTRLTVL.

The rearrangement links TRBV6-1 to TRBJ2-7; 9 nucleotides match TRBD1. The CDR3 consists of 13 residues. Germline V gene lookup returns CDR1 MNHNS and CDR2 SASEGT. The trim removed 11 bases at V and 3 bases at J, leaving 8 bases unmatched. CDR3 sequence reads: CAHGTGYLYEQYF. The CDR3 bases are TGTGCCCACGGGACAGGGTACCTCTACGAGCAGTACTTC.

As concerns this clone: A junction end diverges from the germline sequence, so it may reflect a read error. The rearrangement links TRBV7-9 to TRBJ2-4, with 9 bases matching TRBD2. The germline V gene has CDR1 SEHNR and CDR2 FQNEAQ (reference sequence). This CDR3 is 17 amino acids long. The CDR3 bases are TGTTCCAGCACCTGGACTAGCGACATTCTAGCCAAAAACATTCAGTACTTC. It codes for CSSTWTSDILAKNIQYF.

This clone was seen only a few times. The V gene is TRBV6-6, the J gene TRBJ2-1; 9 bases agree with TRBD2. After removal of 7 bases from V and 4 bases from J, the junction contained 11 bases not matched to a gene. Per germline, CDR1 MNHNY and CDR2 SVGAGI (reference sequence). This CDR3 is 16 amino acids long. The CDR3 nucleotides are TGTGCCAGCAACATAGCGGGAGACTACTCTTACAATGAGCAGTTCTTC. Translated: CASNIAGDYSYNEQFF.

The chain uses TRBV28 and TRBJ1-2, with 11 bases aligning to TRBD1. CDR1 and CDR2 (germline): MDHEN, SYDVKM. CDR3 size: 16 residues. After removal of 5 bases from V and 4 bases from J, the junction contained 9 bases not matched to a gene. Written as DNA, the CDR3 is TGTGCCAGCAGTGATCGGACAGGGGGCTTACCCTATGGCTACACCTTC. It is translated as CASSDRTGGLPYGYTF.

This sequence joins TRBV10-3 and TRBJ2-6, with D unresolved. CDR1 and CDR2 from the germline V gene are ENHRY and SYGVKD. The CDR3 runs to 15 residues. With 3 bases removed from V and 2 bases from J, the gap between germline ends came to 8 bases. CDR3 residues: CAISDPRTGANVLTF. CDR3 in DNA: TGTGCCATCAGTGATCCGAGGACTGGGGCCAACGTCCTGACTTTC.

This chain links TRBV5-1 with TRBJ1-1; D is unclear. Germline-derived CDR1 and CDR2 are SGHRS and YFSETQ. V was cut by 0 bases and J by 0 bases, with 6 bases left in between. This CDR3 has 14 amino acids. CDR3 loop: CASSLDSLNTEAFF. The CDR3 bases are TGCGCCAGCAGCTTGGACAGTTTGAACACTGAAGCTTTCTTT.

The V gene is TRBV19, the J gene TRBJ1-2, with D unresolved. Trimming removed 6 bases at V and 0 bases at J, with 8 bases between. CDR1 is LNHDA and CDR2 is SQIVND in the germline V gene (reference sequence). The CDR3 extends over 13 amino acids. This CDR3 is CASRPLANYGYTF. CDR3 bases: TGTGCCAGTAGGCCCTTAGCTAACTATGGCTACACCTTC.

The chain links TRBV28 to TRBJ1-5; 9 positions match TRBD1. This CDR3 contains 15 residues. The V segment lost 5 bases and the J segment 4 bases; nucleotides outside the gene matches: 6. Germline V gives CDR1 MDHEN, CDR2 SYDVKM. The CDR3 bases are TGTGCCAGCAGTCCCCGGGACAGGGTAAATCAGCCCCAGCATTTT. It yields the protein CASSPRDRVNQPQHF.

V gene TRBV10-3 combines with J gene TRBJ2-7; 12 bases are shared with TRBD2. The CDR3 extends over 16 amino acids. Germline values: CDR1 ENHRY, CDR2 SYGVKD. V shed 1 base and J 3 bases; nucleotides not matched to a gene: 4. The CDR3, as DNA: TGTGCCATCAGTGAGTTCCCGGGACTAGCGGGCTACGAGCAGTACTTC. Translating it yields CAISEFPGLAGYEQYF.

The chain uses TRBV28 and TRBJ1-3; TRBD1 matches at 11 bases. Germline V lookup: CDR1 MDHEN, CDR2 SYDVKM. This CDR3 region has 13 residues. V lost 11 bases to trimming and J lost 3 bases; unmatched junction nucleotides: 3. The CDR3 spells CASDRGLGNTIYF. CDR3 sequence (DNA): TGTGCCTCGGACAGGGGGCTTGGAAACACCATATATTTT.

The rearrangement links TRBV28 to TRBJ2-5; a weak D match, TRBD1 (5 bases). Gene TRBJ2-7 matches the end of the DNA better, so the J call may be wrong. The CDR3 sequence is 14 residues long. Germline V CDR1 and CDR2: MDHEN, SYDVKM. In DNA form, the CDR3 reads TGTGCCAGCAGACCAGAGACAGTTAGTCACGAGCAGTACTTC. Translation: CASRPETVSHEQYF.